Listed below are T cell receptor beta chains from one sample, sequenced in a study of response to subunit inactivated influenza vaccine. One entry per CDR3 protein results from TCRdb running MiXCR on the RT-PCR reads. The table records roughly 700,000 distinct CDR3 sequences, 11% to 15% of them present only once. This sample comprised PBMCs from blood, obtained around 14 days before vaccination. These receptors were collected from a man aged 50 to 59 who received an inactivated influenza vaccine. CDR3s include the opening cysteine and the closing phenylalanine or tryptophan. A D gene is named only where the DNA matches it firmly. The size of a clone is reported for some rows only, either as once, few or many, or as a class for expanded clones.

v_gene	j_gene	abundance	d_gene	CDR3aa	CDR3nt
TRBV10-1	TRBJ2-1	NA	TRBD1	CASSVQQGVTHTHEQFF	TGCGCCAGCAGTGTGCAACAGGGGGTAACACACACCCATGAGCAGTTCTTC
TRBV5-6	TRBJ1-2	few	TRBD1	CASSDRSGQVHGYTF	TGTGCCAGCAGCGATCGATCGGGACAGGTGCATGGCTACACCTTC
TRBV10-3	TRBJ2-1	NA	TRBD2	CAITGTSGNNEQFF	TGTGCCATCACCGGGACTAGCGGGAACAATGAGCAGTTCTTC
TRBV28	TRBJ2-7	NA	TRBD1	CASSTPGTAYEQYF	TGTGCCAGCAGCACTCCCGGGACAGCTTACGAGCAGTACTTC
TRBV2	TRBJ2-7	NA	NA	CASRLRWGGIYGQYF	TGTGCCAGCAGACTCCGATGGGGTGGAATCTACGGGCAGTACTTC
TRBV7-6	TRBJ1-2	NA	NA	CASSYSTGGGGYTF	TGTGCCAGCAGCTATTCGACCGGGGGCGGTGGCTACACCTTC
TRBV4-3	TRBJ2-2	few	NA	CASSQGPGAGELFF	TGCGCCAGCAGCCAAGGGCCGGGGGCCGGGGAGCTGTTTTTT
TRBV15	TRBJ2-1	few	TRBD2	CATSRDWGTSGRQGNEQFF	TGTGCCACCAGCAGAGATTGGGGAACTAGCGGGAGACAAGGGAATGAGCAGTTCTTC
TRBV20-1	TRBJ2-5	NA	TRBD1	CSAIDRGLQETQYF	TGCAGTGCTATTGACAGGGGCCTCCAAGAGACCCAGTACTTC
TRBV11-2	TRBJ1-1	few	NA	CASSLLRLNTEAFF	TGTGCCAGCAGCTTACTCCGGTTGAACACTGAAGCTTTCTTT
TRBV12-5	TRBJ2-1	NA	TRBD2	CASGLVPGLAGGHNGTEQFF	TGTGCTAGTGGTTTGGTACCGGGACTAGCGGGAGGCCACAATGGAACTGAGCAGTTCTTC
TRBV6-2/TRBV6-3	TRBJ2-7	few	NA	CASTGQGFNEQYF	TGTGCCAGCACTGGGCAGGGGTTCAACGAGCAGTACTTC
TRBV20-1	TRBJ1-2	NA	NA	CSARGRRNYGYTF	TGCAGTGCTAGAGGACGGCGGAACTATGGCTACACCTTC
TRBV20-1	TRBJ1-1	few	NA	CSARLGHANTEAFF	TGCAGTGCTCGACTAGGACACGCGAACACTGAAGCTTTCTTT
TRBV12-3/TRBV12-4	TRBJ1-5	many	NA	CASSFLGSNQPQHF	TGTGCCAGCAGTTTCCTAGGTAGCAATCAGCCCCAGCATTTT
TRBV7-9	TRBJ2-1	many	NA	CASSSTSYNEQFF	TGTGCCAGCAGCTCCACCTCCTACAATGAGCAGTTCTTC
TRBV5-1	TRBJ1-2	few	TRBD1	CASSGDRGVRYTF	TGCGCCAGCAGCGGCGACAGGGGTGTTCGCTACACCTTC
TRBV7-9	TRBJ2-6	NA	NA	CASSLGRLMPNVLTF	TGTGCCAGCAGCTTAGGCCGGTTGATGCCCAACGTCCTGACTTTC
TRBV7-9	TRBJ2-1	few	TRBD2	CASSPHLREGPNEQFF	TGTGCCAGCAGCCCCCATCTGCGGGAGGGCCCTAATGAGCAGTTCTTC
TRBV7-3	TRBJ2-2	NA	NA	CASSLESVRTGELFF	TGTGCCAGCAGCTTAGAGTCTGTGCGCACCGGGGAGCTGTTTTTT
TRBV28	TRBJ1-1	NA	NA	CASSSGLDVTANTEAFF	TGTGCCAGCAGTTCCGGACTAGATGTGACAGCGAACACTGAAGCTTTCTTT
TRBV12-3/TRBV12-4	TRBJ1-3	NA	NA	CASSLNTIYF	TGTGCCAGCAGTCTAAACACCATATATTTT
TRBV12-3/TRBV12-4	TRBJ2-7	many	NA	CASSLQRVPAEQYF	TGTGCCAGCAGTTTACAGCGGGTCCCTGCCGAGCAGTACTTC
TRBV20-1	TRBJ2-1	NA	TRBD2	CSARASLKPGLAEGGSYNEQFF	TGCAGTGCTAGAGCCAGCCTTAAACCGGGACTAGCGGAGGGGGGCTCCTACAATGAGCAGTTCTTC
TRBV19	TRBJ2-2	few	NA	CASSFRTANTGELFF	TGTGCCAGTAGTTTTCGGACAGCGAACACCGGGGAGCTGTTTTTT
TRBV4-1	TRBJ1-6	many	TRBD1	CASSQARDRGKSYNSPLHF	TGCGCCAGCAGCCAAGCGAGGGACAGGGGAAAATCCTATAATTCACCCCTCCACTTT